This TCR beta chain stems from a study of blood T cell repertoires in COVID-19. Trimming cost V 6 bases and J 0 bases, with 12 bases left between them. This CDR3 comprises 16 residues. Germline assignment: CDR1 SNHLY and CDR2 FYNNEI. The table came from immunoSEQ multiplex PCR; TCRdb's copy has only in-frame clones and leaves some out. Of under 130,000 clones listed, 75% to 90% were seen once; the top ten hold approximately 12%. The chain joins TRBV2 to TRBJ2-6; tentative D call: TRBD2 (5 bases). The sequence was collected from a human donor in a cohort sampled during active COVID-19. The specimen sequenced was peripheral blood. CDR3 region: CASSPIGSSGANVLTF. The CDR3 bases are TGTGCCAGCAGCCCAATTGGGAGCTCTGGGGCCAACGTCCTGACTTTC.